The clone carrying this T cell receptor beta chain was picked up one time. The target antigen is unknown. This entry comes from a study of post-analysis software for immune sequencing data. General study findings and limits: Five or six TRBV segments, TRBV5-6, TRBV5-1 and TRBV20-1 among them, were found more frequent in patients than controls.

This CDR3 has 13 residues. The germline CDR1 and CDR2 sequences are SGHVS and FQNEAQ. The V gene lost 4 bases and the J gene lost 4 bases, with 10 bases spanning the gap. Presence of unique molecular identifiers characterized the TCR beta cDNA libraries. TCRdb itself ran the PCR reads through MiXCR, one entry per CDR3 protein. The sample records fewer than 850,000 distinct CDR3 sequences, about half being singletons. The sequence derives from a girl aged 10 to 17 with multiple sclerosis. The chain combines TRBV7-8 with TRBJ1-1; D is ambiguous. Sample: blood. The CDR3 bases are TGTGCCAGCAGCTCCAGACTGTTCACTGAAGCTTTCTTT. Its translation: CASSSRLFTEAFF.